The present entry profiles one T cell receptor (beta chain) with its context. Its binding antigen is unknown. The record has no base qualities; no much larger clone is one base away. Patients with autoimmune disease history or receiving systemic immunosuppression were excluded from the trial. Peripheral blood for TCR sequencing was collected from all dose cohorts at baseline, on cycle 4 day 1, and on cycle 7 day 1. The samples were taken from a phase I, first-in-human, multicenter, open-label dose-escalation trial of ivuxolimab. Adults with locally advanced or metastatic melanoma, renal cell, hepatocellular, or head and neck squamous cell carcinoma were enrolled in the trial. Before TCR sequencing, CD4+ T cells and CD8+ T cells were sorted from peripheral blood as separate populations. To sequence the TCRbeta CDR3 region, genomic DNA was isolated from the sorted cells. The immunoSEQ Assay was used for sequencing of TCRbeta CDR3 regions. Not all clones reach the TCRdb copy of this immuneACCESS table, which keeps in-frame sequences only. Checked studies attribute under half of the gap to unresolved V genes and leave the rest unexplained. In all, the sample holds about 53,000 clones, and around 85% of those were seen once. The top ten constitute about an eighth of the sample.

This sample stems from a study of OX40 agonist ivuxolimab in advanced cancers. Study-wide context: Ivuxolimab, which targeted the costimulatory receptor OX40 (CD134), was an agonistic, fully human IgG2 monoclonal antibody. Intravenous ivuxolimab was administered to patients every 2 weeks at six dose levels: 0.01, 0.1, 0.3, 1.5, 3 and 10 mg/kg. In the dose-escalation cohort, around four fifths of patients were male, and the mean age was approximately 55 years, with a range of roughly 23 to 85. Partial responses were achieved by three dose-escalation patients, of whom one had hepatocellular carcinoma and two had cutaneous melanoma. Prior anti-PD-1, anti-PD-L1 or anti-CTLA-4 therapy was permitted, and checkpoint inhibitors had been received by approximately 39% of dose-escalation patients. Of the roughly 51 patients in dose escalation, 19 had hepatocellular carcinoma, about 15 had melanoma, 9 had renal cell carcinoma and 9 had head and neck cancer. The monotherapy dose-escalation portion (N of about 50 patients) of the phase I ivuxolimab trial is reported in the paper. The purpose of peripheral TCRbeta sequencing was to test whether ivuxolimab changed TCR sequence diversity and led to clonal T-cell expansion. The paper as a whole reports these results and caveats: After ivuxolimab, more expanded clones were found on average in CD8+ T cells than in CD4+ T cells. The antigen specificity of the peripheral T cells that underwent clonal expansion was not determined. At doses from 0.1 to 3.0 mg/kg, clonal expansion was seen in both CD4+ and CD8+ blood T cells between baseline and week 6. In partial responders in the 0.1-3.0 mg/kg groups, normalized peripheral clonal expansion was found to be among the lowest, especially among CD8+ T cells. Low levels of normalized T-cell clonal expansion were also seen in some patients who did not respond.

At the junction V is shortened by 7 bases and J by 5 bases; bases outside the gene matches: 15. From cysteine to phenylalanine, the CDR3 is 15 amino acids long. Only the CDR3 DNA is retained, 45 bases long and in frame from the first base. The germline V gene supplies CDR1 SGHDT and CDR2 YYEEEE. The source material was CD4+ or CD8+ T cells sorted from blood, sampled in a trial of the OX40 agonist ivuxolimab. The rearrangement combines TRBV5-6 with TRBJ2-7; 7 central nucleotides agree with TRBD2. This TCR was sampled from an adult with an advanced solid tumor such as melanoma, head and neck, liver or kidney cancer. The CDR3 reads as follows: CASVSFGGSINEQYF. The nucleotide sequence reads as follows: TGTGCCAGCGTATCGTTTGGCGGGAGTATCAACGAGCAGTACTTC.